The sequence of this TCR beta chain was determined in a study of cytomegalovirus exposure and HLA in healthy donors. V shed 4 bases and J 2 bases; nucleotides not matched to a gene: 7. CDR1 is SGHTA and CDR2 is FQGNSA in the germline V gene. The CDR3 extends over 15 amino acids. 60 Vbeta and 13 Jbeta primers were used in PCR. Sequencing used immunoSEQ multiplex PCR; TCRdb keeps in-frame clones, though not all of them. Among about 150,000 clones, approximately 80% were seen once, and the ten largest hold around 6.6%. V and J are TRBV7-2 and TRBJ2-7; 8 bases line up with TRBD1. The source material was PBMCs. This clonotype was sampled from a male donor in good health and CMV-seropositive. The CDR3 DNA follows: TGTGCCAGCAGCTCACGCGGGACAGGTACCTACGAGCAGTACTTC. It is translated as CASSSRGTGTYEQYF.